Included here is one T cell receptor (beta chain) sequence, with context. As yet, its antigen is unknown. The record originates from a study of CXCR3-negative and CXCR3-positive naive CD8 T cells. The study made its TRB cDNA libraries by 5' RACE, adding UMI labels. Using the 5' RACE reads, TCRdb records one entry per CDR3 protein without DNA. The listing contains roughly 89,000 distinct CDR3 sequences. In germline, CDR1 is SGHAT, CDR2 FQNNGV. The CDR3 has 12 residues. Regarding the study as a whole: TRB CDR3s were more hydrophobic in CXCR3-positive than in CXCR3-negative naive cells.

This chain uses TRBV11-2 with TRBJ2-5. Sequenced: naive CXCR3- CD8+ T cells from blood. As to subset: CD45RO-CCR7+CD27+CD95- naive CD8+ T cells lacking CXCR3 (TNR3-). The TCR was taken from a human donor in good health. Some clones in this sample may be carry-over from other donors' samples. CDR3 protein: CASTANPETQYF.